The 3 T cell receptor beta chains below were found in one sample sequenced in a study of T-cell reconstitution after alpha-beta-depleted transplantation in children (dated by TCRdb to the mid-2010s). The treatment or condition label for this specimen denotes: allogeneic hematopoietic cell transplantation with graft depleted of TCRalphabeta T cells and CD19 B cells. Library preparation was by PCR. The instrument was an Illumina HiSeq 2500. Molecular barcoding was employed in the preparation of TCR libraries, with unique molecular identifiers being used to normalize TCRbeta repertoire quantification. TCRdb passed the public sequencing reads through fastp at Q25 and MiXCR, retaining productive beta sequences. All rows with the same CDR3 protein become a single entry with the most common DNA and genes. Present in this sample are fewer than 550,000 distinct CDR3 sequences, about 10% of which were seen just once. The ten largest clones add up to 14% of the sample.

The specimen comprised PBMCs, mostly from graft donor cells, sampled 180 days after TCRalphabeta/CD19-depleted stem cell transplant. The source of these receptors is a female patient aged 2 to 10 who had a stem cell transplant for aplastic anemia, so the T cells may come from the graft donor.

The chain couples TRBV5-1 to TRBJ2-2; 13 positions agree with TRBD2. Germline-derived CDR1 and CDR2 are SGHRS and YFSETQ. The V segment lost 3 bases and the J segment 8 bases; nucleotides outside the gene matches: 7. The CDR3 runs 16 residues. The CDR3 reads CASSWGTSGNSGELFF. CDR3 bases: TGCGCCAGCAGCTGGGGGACTAGCGGGAACTCGGGGGAGCTGTTTTTT. Supplemented by reference TRBV5-1 and TRBJ2-2, the full variable domain reads KAGVTQTPRYLIKTRGQQVTLSCSPISGHRSVSWYQQTPGQGLQFLFEYFSETQRNKGNFPGRFSGRQFSNSRSEMNVSTLELGDSALYLCASSWGTSGNSGELFFGEGSRLTVL.

The table lists this clonotype with a few counts. This rearrangement joins TRBV9 to TRBJ2-6; D perhaps matches TRBD1 (5 bases). The CDR3 consists of 17 residues. Germline CDR1 and CDR2: SGDLS and YYNGEE. Between the trimmed V and J ends, which lost 4 bases and 1 base, there was a span of 15 bases. Here the CDR3 reads CASSPSARVSGANVLTF. The CDR3 DNA sequence: TGTGCCAGCAGCCCCTCAGCCAGGGTTTCTGGGGCCAACGTCCTGACTTTC.

A few counts support this clonotype. The J gene is TRBJ1-1, the V gene TRBV7-3, with 10 positions matching TRBD1. Germline loops: CDR1 SGHTA, CDR2 FQGTGA. The CDR3 has 17 amino acids. The V and J ends lost 5 bases and 1 base, in that order; junction bases with no gene match: 10. Here the CDR3 reads CASSHRGQGRQNTEAFF. The DNA of the CDR3 is TGTGCCAGCAGCCACAGGGGACAGGGGCGGCAGAACACTGAAGCTTTCTTT. Supplemented by reference TRBV7-3 and TRBJ1-1, the full variable domain reads GAGVSQTPSNKVTEKGKYVELRCDPISGHTALYWYRQSLGQGPEFLIYFQGTGAADDSGLPNDRFFAVRPEGSVSTLKIQRTERGDSAVYLCASSHRGQGRQNTEAFFGQGTRLTVV.